The sequence of this T cell receptor beta chain was determined in a study of blood T cell repertoires in COVID-19. Study overall: Material from acute and convalescent COVID-19 was sourced from the United States, Italy and Spain. The cDNA or gDNA used as material had been derived from T cells, B-cell-depleted T cells, or PBMCs.

Original data processing: Counts of nucleated cells, estimated from reference gene primer amplification, were obtained. Assay used: immunoSEQ multiplex PCR; TCRdb lists only in-frame clones, some missing. That table furnishes V, J and clone size, whereas the DNA furnished D and trimming. Here the sample spans 35,000 to 45,000 clones, just over 85% being singletons. Deletions cut 1 base from V and 0 bases from J, with 9 bases between. The CDR3 covers 16 residues. Germline V gene sequence: CDR1 SEHNR, CDR2 FQNEAQ (reference sequence). This receptor was identified in a man aged 70-80 years with acute or convalescent COVID-19. The sample was peripheral blood. The chain is built from TRBV7-9 and TRBJ2-2, with D possibly being TRBD1 (6 bases). The CDR3 reads CASSLDRVSNTGELFF. CDR3 coding DNA: TGTGCCAGCAGCTTAGACAGGGTGTCGAACACCGGGGAGCTGTTTTTT.